Following are 21 T cell receptor beta chains from one sample sequenced in a study of T-cell memory formation after mild COVID-19. Using its own MiXCR run on the 5' RACE reads, TCRdb lists one record per CDR3 protein. Among 150,000 to 200,000 distinct CDR3 sequences, more than 14% were seen once, and the ten largest hold roughly an eighth. Sequencing used PBMCs or a T cell subset sorted from them (not recorded which). The receptors were gathered from an adult woman who had mild COVID-19 (a few samples of this study predate the infection). Cell type and time point are not known.

This clonotype was counted between two and nine times. The rearrangement joins TRBV7-2 to TRBJ2-3; TRBD1 is a possible D gene (5 bases). This CDR3 has 15 amino acids. Per the germline V gene, CDR1 is SGHTA and CDR2 is FQGNSA. Between the trimmed V and J ends, which lost 8 bases and 0 bases, there was a span of 15 bases. CDR3 residues: CASGASYSSTDTQYF. In DNA form, the CDR3 reads TGTGCCAGCGGGGCTTCGTACTCTAGCACAGATACGCAGTATTTT.

The chain combines TRBV9 with TRBJ2-2; TRBD1 matches at 8 bases. This CDR3 spans 15 amino acids. The V gene end was trimmed by 4 bases and the J gene end by 4 bases; junction bases not matched to a gene: 6. Germline values: CDR1 SGDLS, CDR2 YYNGEE. CDR3 nucleotides: TGTGCCAGCAGCATAGACAGGGGAGGCACCGGGGAGCTGTTTTTT. Encoded protein: CASSIDRGGTGELFF.

Only a few counts were recorded for this clonotype. This chain connects TRBV29-1 to TRBJ2-1; TRBD2 aligns across 7 bases. Germline V gene lookup returns CDR1 SQVTM and CDR2 ANQGSEA. V lost 3 bases and J lost 7; bases outside the gene matches: 3. The CDR3 sequence is 12 residues long. The CDR3 nucleotides are TGCAGCGTTGACTTGCGGGAGAATGAGCAGTTCTTC. It is translated as CSVDLRENEQFF.

This clonotype was detected only a few times. The V gene is TRBV12-3 or TRBV12-4, the J gene TRBJ2-5; 13 bases agree with TRBD2. The junction had 4 bases not matched to a gene; V was cut back by 4 bases and J by 2 bases. This CDR3 is built from 16 residues. The CDR3 DNA sequence: TGTGCCAGCAGTTCTTGGGGACTAGCGGGACAAGAGACCCAGTACTTC. Protein product: CASSSWGLAGQETQYF.

This chain links TRBV9 with TRBJ2-7; D might be TRBD2 (5 bases). The CDR3 is 13 amino acids. Trimming removed 0 bases at V and 6 bases at J, with 10 bases between. Germline loops: CDR1 SGDLS, CDR2 YYNGEE. CDR3 in DNA: TGTGCCAGCAGCGTAGTAGCCCGGGGCGAGCAGTACTTC. It translates to CASSVVARGEQYF.

The J gene is TRBJ2-3, the V gene TRBV11-2; 8 bases fit TRBD2. Germline V gene sequence: CDR1 SGHAT, CDR2 FQNNGV. CDR3 length: 15 amino acids. Unmatched junction bases numbered 11, after V lost 6 bases and J lost 6 bases. The CDR3 nucleotides are TGTGCCAGCAGTTCTCGGGGGGGCAGCTCTGATACGCAGTATTTT. Translation: CASSSRGGSSDTQYF.

The sample holds one count of this clonotype. This rearrangement joins TRBV27 to TRBJ1-5; unclear D gene. This CDR3 is 16 amino acids long. The V and J ends lost 3 bases and 4 bases respectively, with 16 bases between them. Germline CDR1 and CDR2: MNHEY and SMNVEV (reference sequence). The CDR3 DNA follows: TGTGCCAGCAGTTTGGAAGGTCCCCGGGCAAATCAGCCCCAGCATTTT. This gives the protein CASSLEGPRANQPQHF.

This clonotype has a handful of counts. The chain links TRBV7-2 to TRBJ2-7; D ambiguous. Germline CDR1 is SGHTA and CDR2 is FQGNSA. Trimming shortened V by 2 bases and J by 0 bases, and 14 bases separated the two germline ends. CDR3 length: 16 residues. CDR3 bases: TGTGCCAGCAGCTTAAGGGTCGATAGGCACTCCTACGAGCAGTACTTC. Its translation is CASSLRVDRHSYEQYF.

J is TRBJ2-2 and V is TRBV29-1; weak D call: TRBD1 (5 bases). Trimming took off 6 bases at V and 0 bases at J, with 11 bases between the two ends. The CDR3 consists of 14 residues. Germline lookup yields CDR1 SQVTM and CDR2 ANQGSEA. In DNA, the CDR3 is TGCAGCGTGACAGACCAGGCGAACACCGGGGAGCTGTTTTTT. Amino acids: CSVTDQANTGELFF.

The genes are TRBV4-1 and TRBJ2-1, with D hard to call. Looked up from germline, CDR1 is MGHRA and CDR2 is YSYEKL. The ends were cut back, 4 bases at V and 5 bases at J, with 12 bases in the middle. This CDR3 has 14 amino acids. The CDR3 reads CASSLLGADNEQFF. The CDR3 DNA reads as TGCGCCAGCAGCCTACTGGGTGCGGACAATGAGCAGTTCTTC.

V and J are TRBV20-1 and TRBJ2-4; the D gene is possibly TRBD1 (5 bases). Per the germline V gene, CDR1 is DFQATT and CDR2 is SNEGSKA (reference sequence). The CDR3 length is 13 residues. The ends were cut back, 3 bases at V and 7 bases at J, with 13 bases in the middle. DNA for the CDR3: TGCAGTGCTAGGGAACAGGCCAGGAACATTCAGTACTTC. It translates to CSAREQARNIQYF.

This clonotype was counted ten times or more. The chain joins TRBV7-9 to TRBJ2-2; D ambiguous. From germline, CDR1 is SEHNR and CDR2 FQNEAQ (reference sequence). V gave up 1 base and J gave up 2 bases, with 5 bases separating them. This CDR3 comprises 14 residues. CDR3 residues: CASSLGTNTGELFF. The CDR3 nucleotides are TGTGCCAGCAGCTTAGGAACCAACACCGGGGAGCTGTTTTTT.

The CDR3 loop reads CASSVGTSPAGELFF. CDR3 DNA: TGTGCCAGCAGCGTAGGGACTAGCCCTGCCGGGGAGCTGTTTTTT. V and J are TRBV9 and TRBJ2-2, with 8 bases fitting TRBD2. Trimming at V came to 0 bases and at J to 6 bases, leaving 4 bases not matched to a gene. The CDR3 consists of 15 residues. From germline, CDR1 is SGDLS and CDR2 YYNGEE.

This clonotype turned up a few times. This chain joins TRBV5-6 and TRBJ2-7; D is possibly TRBD1 (6 bases). V was pared by 5 bases and J by 5 bases, with 8 bases between. Germline V gene sequence: CDR1 SGHDT, CDR2 YYEEEE. CDR3 size: 11 residues. As DNA, the CDR3 is TGTGCCAGCAGACAGGGTCACGAGCAGTACTTC. Translating gives CASRQGHEQYF.

This rearrangement joins TRBV27 to TRBJ2-7; D perhaps matches TRBD1 (5 bases). CDR1 and CDR2 (germline): MNHEY, SMNVEV (reference sequence). Between the trimmed V and J ends, which lost 2 bases and 3 bases, there was a span of 11 bases. The CDR3 is made up of 14 amino acids. In nucleotides, the CDR3 is TGTGCCAGCAGTTTACAGGGTTTCATCTACGAGCAGTACTTC. Amino acids: CASSLQGFIYEQYF.

This chain uses TRBV5-1 with TRBJ2-3, with 10 bases aligning to TRBD2. The V segment lost 2 bases and the J segment 3 bases; nucleotides outside the gene matches: 12. Germline assignment: CDR1 SGHRS and CDR2 YFSETQ. The CDR3 consists of 18 residues. The CDR3 nucleotides read TGCGCCAGCAGCTTCTTCCGTGGCCTAGCGGGGGCAACAGATACGCAGTATTTT. Amino acids: CASSFFRGLAGATDTQYF. The full variable domain, in which reference TRBV5-1 and TRBJ2-3 provide the parts outside the CDR3, is KAGVTQTPRYLIKTRGQQVTLSCSPISGHRSVSWYQQTPGQGLQFLFEYFSETQRNKGNFPGRFSGRQFSNSRSEMNVSTLELGDSALYLCASSFFRGLAGATDTQYFGPGTRLTVL.

In its sample, this clonotype was seen many times. V gene TRBV6-2 or TRBV6-3 combines with J gene TRBJ2-7; D may correspond to TRBD1 or TRBD2 (5 bases each). The germline V and J ends were trimmed by 2 bases and 6 bases, with 8 bases remaining between them. CDR3 length: 12 amino acids. Germline CDR1 is MNHEY and CDR2 is SVGEGT. CDR3 region: CASSYTGTEQYF. For the CDR3, the DNA is TGTGCCAGCAGTTACACCGGGACCGAGCAGTACTTC.

The genes are TRBV4-3 and TRBJ1-5, with a possible D match to TRBD1 (5 bases). The germline V gene has CDR1 LGHNA and CDR2 YSLEER. The V gene lost 1 base and the J gene lost 11 bases, with 24 bases spanning the gap. There are 17 residues in the CDR3. The CDR3 here is CASSQVAGGADPGAQHF. In DNA, the CDR3 is TGCGCCAGCAGCCAAGTCGCCGGCGGGGCCGACCCGGGGGCCCAGCATTTT.

This clonotype was detected ten times or more. This chain connects TRBV6-5 to TRBJ2-2, with TRBD2 matching over 8 bases. V lost 4 bases, J lost 8 bases, and 6 bases stayed unmatched. The CDR3 runs 14 residues. The germline CDR1 and CDR2 sequences are MNHEY and SVGAGI. In DNA, the CDR3 is TGTGCCAGCAGTTCGGGGGGGTTTAAAGGGGAGCTGTTTTTT. Protein product: CASSSGGFKGELFF.

The CDR3 sequence: CATSETQGGPLNEQFF. In DNA, the CDR3 is TGTGCCACCAGTGAAACACAGGGGGGACCTTTGAATGAGCAGTTCTTC. The gene calls are TRBV24-1 and TRBJ2-1; the match to TRBD1 covers 8 bases. Germline CDR1 reads KGHDR; CDR2 reads SFDVKD. The CDR3 has 16 residues. J was trimmed by 7 bases and V by 4 bases; bases with no gene match: 11.

The rearrangement links TRBV12-3 or TRBV12-4 to TRBJ2-2; TRBD1 matches 7 bases. V shed 11 bases, J shed 3 bases, and the junction held 9 bases outside the gene matches. This CDR3 comprises 14 residues. CDR3 sequence: CASKAGTDTGELFF. The DNA for the CDR3 is TGTGCCTCCAAAGCCGGGACAGACACCGGGGAGCTGTTTTTT.